A selection of T cell receptor beta chains follows, all from one sample in a study of PD-1 blockade in classical Hodgkin lymphoma. TCRdb's table, derived via immunoSEQ multiplex PCR, lists solely in-frame clones and lacks some. Altogether tens of thousands of clones are present, 90% being singletons, with the ten largest covering approximately 9.7%. The starting material was peripheral blood mononuclear cells (PBMCs), obtained at baseline. The source of these receptors is a human donor with classical Hodgkin lymphoma. The CDR3 runs from the conserved cysteine through the conserved F or W. D genes are given only for firm matches. Clone size is not always given. Where it is, it says once, few, many or a class for expanded clones.

J gene | V gene | D gene | clone size | CDR3 length | CDR3 protein | CDR3 DNA
TRBJ1-1 | TRBV14 | NA | medium-sized | 12 | CASRSLGTEAFF | TGTGCCAGCAGGTCCCTTGGGACTGAAGCTTTCTTT
TRBJ2-1 | TRBV10-3 | NA | once | 13 | CAISDGANNEQFF | TGTGCCATCAGTGATGGGGCAAACAATGAGCAGTTCTTC
TRBJ1-5 | TRBV6-5 | NA | NA | 15 | CASSYSSLGDQPQHF | TGTGCCAGCAGTTACAGCAGCTTAGGGGATCAGCCCCAGCATTTT
TRBJ2-5 | TRBV5-5 | TRBD2 | NA | 13 | CASRTSGSETQYF | TGTGCCAGCAGGACTAGCGGGAGTGAGACCCAGTACTTC
TRBJ2-5 | TRBV11-1 | NA | NA | 14 | CASSFSRDTATQYF | TGTGCCAGCAGCTTTTCGCGGGACACGGCGACCCAGTACTTC
TRBJ2-1 | TRBV5-1 | TRBD2 | NA | 14 | CASSWSGSHNEQFF | TGCGCCAGCAGCTGGAGCGGGAGCCACAATGAGCAGTTCTTC
TRBJ2-7 | TRBV6-1 | NA | NA | 13 | CASSATGPYEQYF | TGTGCCAGCAGTGCGACAGGTCCCTACGAGCAGTACTTC
TRBJ2-1 | TRBV5-1 | TRBD1 | NA | 16 | CASSYGQGSSYNEQFF | TGCGCCAGCAGCTACGGACAGGGAAGCTCCTACAATGAGCAGTTCTTC
TRBJ2-7 | TRBV28 | TRBD1 | NA | 13 | CASLPGQAYEQYF | TGTGCCAGCCTTCCTGGACAGGCCTACGAGCAGTACTTC
TRBJ2-7 | TRBV5-1 | TRBD1 | NA | 16 | CASSSGRSGGLYEQYF | TGCGCCAGCAGCTCTGGCCGCTCAGGGGGCCTTTACGAGCAGTACTTC
TRBJ2-1 | TRBV7-9 | NA | NA | 17 | CASSLAGRLANYNEQFF | TGTGCCAGCAGCTTAGCGGGTCGGCTAGCGAACTACAATGAGCAGTTCTTC
TRBJ1-4 | TRBV28 | TRBD1 | NA | 16 | CASSDISTGILQKLFF | TGTGCCAGCAGTGATATATCGACAGGGATATTGCAAAAACTGTTTTTT
TRBJ1-3 | TRBV19 | TRBD1 | NA | 17 | CASSAGTGAFSGNTIYF | TGTGCCAGTAGTGCCGGGACAGGGGCCTTCTCTGGAAACACCATATATTTT
TRBJ2-1 | TRBV29-1 | NA | NA | 15 | CSVYRQESSYNEQFF | TGCAGCGTTTATCGACAGGAGAGCTCCTACAATGAGCAGTTCTTC
TRBJ2-7 | TRBV11-2 | NA | NA | 16 | CASSNQGSGGVGEQYF | TGTGCCAGCAGCAACCAGGGGTCCGGGGGTGTTGGCGAGCAGTACTTC
TRBJ2-3 | TRBV28 | TRBD1 | NA | 14 | CASSKTGVEDTQYF | TGTGCCAGCAGCAAGACAGGGGTGGAAGATACGCAGTATTTT
TRBJ1-1 | TRBV28 | NA | NA | 13 | CASRKNGNTEAFF | TGTGCCAGCAGGAAAAATGGGAACACTGAAGCTTTCTTT
TRBJ2-7 | TRBV19 | TRBD2 | NA | 13 | CASSPGGSYEQYF | TGTGCCAGTAGTCCGGGGGGGAGTTACGAGCAGTACTTC
TRBJ2-3 | TRBV4-1 | NA | once | 13 | CASSATRTDTQYF | TGCGCCAGCAGCGCGACTCGCACAGATACGCAGTATTTT
TRBJ2-4 | TRBV4-1 | NA | NA | 13 | CASSQDSQNIQYF | TGCGCCAGCAGCCAAGACAGCCAAAACATTCAGTACTTC
TRBJ2-3 | TRBV28 | TRBD1 | NA | 14 | CASSGTGNTDTQYF | TGTGCCAGCAGTGGGACAGGAAACACAGATACGCAGTATTTT
TRBJ2-1 | TRBV19 | TRBD2 | NA | 16 | CASSIARTRGLNEQFF | TGTGCCAGTAGTATAGCCAGGACTAGAGGTCTCAATGAGCAGTTCTTC
TRBJ1-4 | TRBV30 | TRBD1 | NA | 13 | CAWGSGGAEKLFF | TGTGCCTGGGGTTCAGGGGGCGCAGAAAAACTGTTTTTT
TRBJ2-2 | TRBV5-1 | NA | NA | 17 | CASSPGRGQGLTGELFF | TGCGCCAGCAGCCCCGGCCGAGGGCAGGGCCTTACCGGGGAGCTGTTTTTT
TRBJ2-3 | TRBV7-9 | NA | NA | 12 | CASRGTVDTQYF | TGTGCCAGCAGGGGAACCGTGGATACGCAGTATTTT
TRBJ1-5 | TRBV28 | TRBD1 | NA | 13 | CASRQGRNQPQHF | TGTGCCAGTAGACAGGGCCGAAATCAGCCCCAGCATTTT
TRBJ2-3 | TRBV14 | NA | once | 15 | CASSRTGKDTDTQYF | TGTGCCAGCAGCCGGACTGGTAAAGACACAGATACGCAGTATTTT
TRBJ2-2 | TRBV15 | NA | NA | 16 | CATSAWGRGFTGELFF | TGTGCCACCAGCGCGTGGGGGCGCGGATTCACCGGGGAGCTGTTTTTT
TRBJ1-1 | TRBV6-5 | NA | NA | 11 | CASRADTEAFF | TGTGCCAGCCGGGCCGACACTGAAGCTTTCTTT
TRBJ2-5 | TRBV27 | TRBD2 | NA | 13 | CASNLAGWETQYF | TGTGCCAGCAACTTAGCGGGGTGGGAGACCCAGTACTTC
TRBJ1-2 | TRBV4-1 | NA | NA | 14 | CASSRGPSTYGYTF | TGCGCCAGCAGCCGTGGTCCTTCTACCTATGGCTACACCTTC